Shown below are 14 T cell receptor beta chains from a single sample sequenced in a study of T cells in women clearing cervical HPV infection. Clones were sequenced by immunoSEQ multiplex PCR, and TCRdb holds only the in-frame ones, with some missing. Its table records about 35,000 clones. The sequenced material came from blood buffy coat. The origin of the receptors is a woman between 18 and 69 years old with a cervical HPV16 infection that either progressed to CIN3+ or cleared (not recorded which).

Regarding this clone: The read terminates 3 residues before the CDR3 end, so the remaining end is supplied by the germline J gene. This sequence joins TRBV19 and TRBJ2-7, with TRBD2 matching 11 bases. The CDR3 has 15 residues. V shed 4 bases and J 3 bases; nucleotides not matched to a gene: 5. Germline CDR1 and CDR2: LNHDA and SQIVND (reference sequence). This CDR3 is CASSTSSGRFYEQYF. The DNA read from the CDR3 is TGTGCCAGTAGTACTTCTAGCGGGAGGTTCTACGAG.

Concerning this clone: Sequencing ends 3 residues short of the CDR3 end; the germline J gene provides the rest. V usage is TRBV11-1 and J usage is TRBJ2-5; TRBD1 might be the D (6 bases). CDR3 length: 15 amino acids. V shed 1 base and J shed 3 bases, with 12 bases lying between them. The germline V gene has CDR1 SGHAT and CDR2 FQDESV (reference sequence). The chain's CDR3 is CASSLGGTHEETQYF. The sequenced CDR3 bases are TGTGCCAGCAGCTTAGGTGGGACACATGAAGAGACC.

Notes on this clone: The read halts 3 residues ahead of the CDR3 end, with the missing end drawn from the germline J gene. The rearrangement links TRBV11-2 to TRBJ2-5; possibly TRBD2 for D (6 bases). The V gene's germline CDR1 is SGHAT and CDR2 FQNNGV. The V gene lost 0 bases and the J gene lost 7 bases, with 15 bases spanning the gap. The CDR3 has 15 amino acids. CDR3 in amino acids: CASSLDGSMRGTQYF. Incomplete CDR3 DNA: TGTGCCAGCAGCTTAGACGGGAGTATGAGGGGGACC.

Comments on this clone: The read stops 3 residues short of the end of the CDR3; the missing end is completed from the germline J gene. The rearrangement uses TRBV7-6 and TRBJ1-2, with no clear D. This CDR3 has 11 amino acids. Germline CDR1 reads SGHVS; CDR2 reads FNYEAQ. CDR3 DNA, as far as it was read: TGTGCCAGCAGCGTCACAGATACC. This gives the protein CASSVTDT. The entire CDR3 reads CASSVTDTYTF.

Worth noting for this clone: The sequence runs out 3 residues before the end of the CDR3; the remainder is reconstructed from the germline J gene. The gene calls are TRBV7-3 and TRBJ2-4; 9 nucleotides match TRBD1. CDR3 length: 14 residues. Germline-derived CDR1 and CDR2 are SGHTA and FQGTGA. CDR3 protein: CASSSNHEGQGQYF. The sequenced CDR3 bases are TGTGCCAGCAGCTCAAACCACGAGGGACAGGGT.

Regarding this clone: The CDR3 extends 3 residues past the end of the read, so its final part is completed from the germline J gene. V gene TRBV5-1 combines with J gene TRBJ2-1; D gene uncertain. Germline CDR1 SGHRS, CDR2 YFSETQ. This CDR3 spans 13 amino acids. V was clipped by 0 bases and J by 4 bases, with 5 bases between them. CDR3 DNA, as far as it was read: TGCGCCAGCAGCTTGGTAGATTACAATGAG. Its protein is CASSLVDYNE. The entire CDR3 protein reads CASSLVDYNEQFF.

In the case of this clone: The CDR3 end is not reached by the read, which stops 3 residues before it; the germline J gene fills it in. The J gene is TRBJ2-1, the V gene TRBV13; 8 positions match TRBD2. Germline values: CDR1 PRHDT, CDR2 FYEKMQ (reference sequence). With 4 bases clipped from V and 3 bases from J, the junction kept 5 bases outside the gene matches. This CDR3 is built from 15 residues. CDR3 DNA, as far as it was read: TGTGCCAGCAGCTCGCGGGGGGACCGCTACAATGAG. Translated: CASSSRGDRYNE. The full CDR3 protein reads CASSSRGDRYNEQFF.

CDR3 sequence: CASSYGDTQYF. The CDR3 bases that were read are TGTGCCAGCAGTTACGGGGATACG. V and J are TRBV2 and TRBJ2-3; D is uncertain. The sequenced fragment ends 3 residues before the CDR3 boundary, so the rest is inferred from the germline J gene. The CDR3 has 11 amino acids. Per germline, CDR1 SNHLY and CDR2 FYNNEI. Trimming took off 5 bases at V and 6 bases at J, with 6 bases between the two ends.

As regards this clone: The read finishes 3 residues shy of the CDR3 end, and the germline J gene is used to complete it. The chain couples TRBV7-9 to TRBJ2-4; D is possibly TRBD2 (6 bases). The CDR3 is 14 residues long. The germline V gene has CDR1 SEHNR and CDR2 FQNEAQ (reference sequence). CDR3 DNA (partial): TGTGCCAGCAGCCCCCCGAAGACGGACTATGGT. Protein: CASSPPKTDYG. The entire CDR3 reads CASSPPKTDYGQYF. Full variable domain (outside the CDR3, taken from reference TRBV7-9 and TRBJ2-4): DTGVSQNPRHKITKRGQNVTFRCDPISEHNRLYWYRQTLGQGPEFLTYFQNEAQLEKSRLLSDRFSAERPKGSFSTLEIQRTEQGDSAMYLCASSPPKTDYGQYFGAGTRLSVL.

Note on this clone: The observed sequence ends 3 residues before the CDR3 terminus, with the missing tail filled in from the germline J gene. The chain combines TRBV19 with TRBJ2-1, with D maybe TRBD2 (5 bases). The CDR3 is made up of 14 amino acids. The ends were cut back, 3 bases at V and 8 bases at J, with 14 bases in the middle. Germline CDR1 is LNHDA and CDR2 is SQIVND (reference sequence). Partial CDR3 DNA: TGTGCCAGTAGTATGAGGGCACCTTTGGATGAG. Residues: CASSMRAPLDE. The CDR3 reads in full as CASSMRAPLDEQFF.

The part of the CDR3 DNA that was read is TGTGCCAGCAGGGTTACAGGGAGTCTTGGTCCG. Encoded protein: CASRVTGSLGP. The full CDR3 protein reads CASRVTGSLGPQYF. V gene TRBV2 combines with J gene TRBJ2-3; D might be TRBD1 (6 bases). With the read ending 3 residues before the CDR3 end, the germline J gene is used to fill in that end. The germline V gene has CDR1 SNHLY and CDR2 FYNNEI. This CDR3 is built from 14 residues.

Of note for this clone: The read stops 3 residues short of the end of the CDR3; the missing end is completed from the germline J gene. The chain couples TRBV30 to TRBJ1-2; no clear D. CDR1 is GTSNPN and CDR2 is SVGIG in the germline V gene (reference sequence). The CDR3 consists of 15 residues. CDR3 DNA (partial): TGTGCCTGGAGTCGATTAGCGCTAGCGGGGTACGAC. This codes for CAWSRLALAGYD. The complete CDR3 reads CAWSRLALAGYDYTF.

To note about this clone: Read data end 3 residues before the CDR3 end; the end is taken from the germline J gene. The genes are TRBV11-2 and TRBJ1-1; D is perhaps TRBD1 (5 bases). Germline CDR1 and CDR2: SGHAT and FQNNGV. The CDR3 runs 12 residues. The sequenced part of the CDR3 DNA is TGTGCCAGCAGCCAGCTGGGGGGGGAA. It specifies CASSQLGGE. In full, the CDR3 reads CASSQLGGEAFF.

The CDR3 DNA, read in part, is TGTGCCAGCAGTGAAGTGGGGCGGTCCAATGAG. This translates into CASSEVGRSNE. In full, the CDR3 is CASSEVGRSNEQFF. V usage is TRBV2 and J usage is TRBJ2-1, with D perhaps matching TRBD1 (5 bases). The CDR3 extends 3 residues past the end of the read, so its final part is completed from the germline J gene. Trimming left V 1 base short and J 6 bases short, with 10 bases between. The V gene's germline CDR1 is SNHLY and CDR2 FYNNEI. The CDR3 runs 14 residues.